This TCR beta chain was captured by sequencing in a study of Graves' ophthalmopathy and Graves' hyperthyroidism. Amplified material comprised TCR beta CDR3 regions derived from RNA transcripts. After a first-round RT-PCR with HTBI primers, a second-round multiplex PCR was run. TCRdb reprocessed the multiplex PCR reads via MiXCR and lists one record per CDR3 protein. The sample yields 11,000 to 15,000 distinct CDR3 sequences, about 50% seen once. V was shortened by 5 bases and J by 5 bases, with 12 bases between the two germline ends. The CDR3 loop spans 13 amino acids. Germline CDR1 is MDHEN and CDR2 is SYDVKM. This clonotype was detected ten times or more. The antigen is unknown. This may be a read error, as it is one base from a much larger clone. The study, taken as a whole, reports: Blood samples also showed most expanded thyroid clonotypes exceeding 0.001 frequency.

The chain is built from TRBV28 and TRBJ2-5; tentative D call: TRBD1 (6 bases). This TCR derives from a woman aged 25-40 years with Graves' ophthalmopathy. The sample comprised peripheral blood. The DNA of the CDR3 is TGTGCCAGCAGTATACAGGGTGCCGAGACCCAGTACTTC. Its protein product is CASSIQGAETQYF.